The clone carrying this T cell receptor (beta chain) has only a few counts. As yet, its antigen is unknown. This entry belongs to a study of T-cell memory formation after mild COVID-19. Overall study context: TCR clusters were mostly confined to one donor each.

Constant-segment primers were used for 5'RACE, and the resulting TCR alpha and TCR beta cDNA libraries carried sample barcodes and UMIs. One entry per CDR3 protein, called by TCRdb with MiXCR from the 5' RACE reads. The data hold about 240,000 distinct CDR3 sequences, with 8% to 10% observed a single time. Study-wide results and caveats: The authors did not confirm SARS-CoV-2 specificity of second-wave clones peaking day 37. Those CD4+ clones that contracted were mainly in CM and EM (CD8+ ones in EMRA).

The CDR3 is made up of 17 amino acids. Germline values: CDR1 SGHTA, CDR2 FQGNSA. V lost 0 bases to trimming and J lost 0 bases; unmatched junction nucleotides: 6. The rearrangement joins TRBV7-2 to TRBJ2-3; the match to TRBD2 covers 7 bases. Sequenced material: PBMCs or a T cell subset sorted from them (not recorded which). The clonotype comes from a man aged 18 to 29 who had mild COVID-19 (a few samples of this study predate the infection). Cell type and time point are not known. CDR3 region: CASSLASSGASTDTQYF. For the CDR3, the DNA is TGTGCCAGCAGCTTAGCATCCAGCGGGGCCAGCACAGATACGCAGTATTTT.